A selection of T cell receptor beta chains follows, all from one sample in a study of PD-1 blockade in classical Hodgkin lymphoma. Sequenced by immunoSEQ multiplex PCR; TCRdb stores in-frame clones only, minus some. The repertoire holds roughly 20,000 clones, with more than 65% as singletons. Material: CD4+ T cells from blood, obtained before the fourth cycle of nivolumab. These receptors were obtained from a human donor with classical Hodgkin lymphoma. Each CDR3 is given with its conserved first and last residue. A D gene is named only where the DNA matches it firmly. Part of the rows lack a size; the others show once, few, many or a class for expanded clones.

V	D	J	size	CDR3	DNA
TRBV7-2	TRBD1	TRBJ2-3	.	CASSLQGVRTDTQYF	TGTGCCAGCAGCTTGCAGGGGGTCCGCACAGATACGCAGTATTTT
TRBV4-3	TRBD1	TRBJ1-5	.	CASSQDRGTGRVF	TGCGCCAGCAGCCAAGATCGGGGGACAGGGAGGGTTTTT
TRBV6-5	.	TRBJ2-7	.	CASSQGPRRGYEQYF	TGTGCCAGCAGCCAGGGGCCCCGCAGGGGCTACGAGCAGTACTTC
TRBV7-2	.	TRBJ1-2	.	CASSLKAGATNYGYTF	TGTGCCAGCAGCTTAAAGGCAGGGGCCACAAACTATGGCTACACCTTC
TRBV6-5	.	TRBJ2-1	.	CASSSDGTAAYNEQFF	TGTGCCAGCAGTTCAGACGGAACCGCGGCCTACAATGAGCAGTTCTTC
TRBV6-1	TRBD1	TRBJ1-6	.	CASNYRGRSGSPLHF	TGTGCCAGCAACTACAGGGGAAGGAGTGGTTCACCCCTCCACTTT
TRBV4-3	.	TRBJ1-2	.	CASSQDSGNNYGYTF	TGCGCCAGCAGCCAAGATTCAGGGAATAACTATGGCTACACCTTC
TRBV7-2	.	TRBJ2-7	.	CASSLGTWADEQYF	TGTGCCAGCAGCTTAGGGACATGGGCGGACGAGCAGTACTTC
TRBV19	.	TRBJ1-5	.	CASSIDLAGTHNQPQHF	TGTGCCAGTAGTATAGATCTAGCTGGGACCCACAATCAGCCCCAGCATTTT
TRBV2	TRBD2	TRBJ2-7	.	CASMAGVPNYEQYF	TGTGCCAGCATGGCGGGAGTCCCAAACTACGAGCAGTACTTC
TRBV10-2	TRBD1	TRBJ2-7	.	CASRRTGSSYEQYF	TGCGCCAGCAGACGGACAGGGAGCTCCTACGAGCAGTACTTC
TRBV28	.	TRBJ1-4	.	CASSYSGPNEKLFF	TGTGCCAGCAGTTATTCAGGGCCTAATGAAAAACTGTTTTTT
TRBV7-2	.	TRBJ1-3	.	CASSFRGEGNTIYF	TGTGCCAGCAGCTTCCGAGGGGAGGGAAACACCATATATTTT
TRBV5-4	.	TRBJ2-4	.	CASILTRPTRAKNIQYF	TGTGCCAGCATCCTGACACGGCCAACTCGGGCCAAAAACATTCAGTACTTC
TRBV10-3	TRBD2	TRBJ2-1	.	CAISESGGLSSYNEQFF	TGTGCCATCAGTGAGTCGGGGGGGTTAAGCTCCTACAATGAGCAGTTCTTC
TRBV12-5	TRBD2	TRBJ2-1	.	CASGGSGGAFNEQFF	TGTGCTAGTGGTGGGAGCGGGGGGGCCTTCAATGAGCAGTTCTTC
TRBV5-1	TRBD2	TRBJ2-1	once	CASSPSGRQYNEQFF	TGCGCCAGCAGCCCTAGCGGGAGACAGTACAATGAGCAGTTCTTC
TRBV11-2	TRBD1	TRBJ2-7	.	CASSLEGTGKNEQYF	TGTGCCAGCAGCTTAGAAGGGACAGGGAAGAACGAGCAGTACTTC
TRBV5-1	.	TRBJ2-5	.	CASSFQGLQETQYF	TGCGCCAGCAGCTTCCAGGGCCTCCAAGAGACCCAGTACTTC
TRBV25-1	TRBD1	TRBJ1-2	.	CASSMTGAANYGYTF	TGTGCCAGCAGTATGACAGGGGCCGCTAACTATGGCTACACCTTC
TRBV5-5	.	TRBJ1-1	.	CASSDGRGFITEAFF	TGTGCCAGCAGCGACGGACGGGGTTTTATAACTGAAGCTTTCTTT
TRBV6-6	.	TRBJ1-3	.	CASSYPPGAGNTIYF	TGTGCCAGCAGTTATCCTCCCGGGGCTGGAAACACCATATATTTT
TRBV5-1	TRBD2	TRBJ2-3	.	CASSEIAGASYTQYF	TGCGCCAGCAGCGAAATAGCGGGGGCTTCGTATACGCAGTATTTT
TRBV28	.	TRBJ1-3	few	CASRRGQSSGNTIYF	TGTGCCAGCAGACGTGGACAGAGCTCTGGAAACACCATATATTTT
TRBV4-3	.	TRBJ1-4	.	CASSQVGGRGREKLFF	TGCGCCAGCAGCCAAGTTGGTGGCAGGGGCAGGGAAAAACTGTTTTTT
TRBV5-1	.	TRBJ1-3	few	CASRPAGSSGNTIYF	TGCGCCAGCAGGCCGGCAGGGTCCTCTGGAAACACCATATATTTT
TRBV27	.	TRBJ2-2	few	CASRYVAKLNTGELFF	TGTGCCAGCAGATACGTAGCAAAACTGAACACCGGGGAGCTGTTTTTT
TRBV7-9	.	TRBJ2-7	.	CASSFRESSYEQYF	TGTGCCAGCAGCTTTCGCGAAAGCTCCTACGAGCAGTACTTC
TRBV27	TRBD2	TRBJ2-7	.	CASTPSGGYEQYF	TGTGCCAGCACCCCGAGCGGGGGATACGAGCAGTACTTC
TRBV27	TRBD1	TRBJ1-5	few	CASSSTSGTGMGQPQHF	TGTGCCAGCAGTTCGACCTCCGGGACAGGGATGGGTCAGCCCCAGCATTTT
TRBV6-1	TRBD1	TRBJ2-3	once	CATSDRPRVTQYF	TGTGCCACATCGGACAGGCCCCGGGTTACGCAGTATTTT
TRBV5-1	.	TRBJ1-2	few	CASSLGASFFYGYTF	TGCGCCAGCAGCTTGGGTGCCAGCTTCTTCTATGGCTACACCTTC
TRBV14	.	TRBJ1-1	.	CASSQVIGLGFDEAFF	TGTGCCAGCAGCCAAGTAATAGGACTGGGCTTTGATGAAGCTTTCTTT
TRBV7-2	.	TRBJ2-5	.	CASSSGRGARETQYF	TGTGCCAGCAGCTCCGGCCGAGGGGCAAGAGAGACCCAGTACTTC
TRBV5-1	.	TRBJ2-1	.	CASSFSAGQPYNEQFF	TGCGCCAGCAGCTTTTCGGCGGGACAGCCCTACAATGAGCAGTTCTTC
TRBV18	.	TRBJ1-1	.	CASSPPMTPSTSAFF	TGTGCCAGCTCACCACCGATGACACCCTCCACGTCAGCTTTCTTT
TRBV4-3	.	TRBJ1-2	few	CASSQDLLTGGGYTF	TGCGCCAGCAGCCAAGATCTTTTGACCGGCGGTGGCTACACCTTC
TRBV5-6	.	TRBJ1-5	.	CASSRRDVFNQPQHF	TGTGCCAGCAGCCGTCGGGACGTCTTCAATCAGCCCCAGCATTTT
TRBV6-5	.	TRBJ1-5	.	CASSYNINQPQHF	TGTGCCAGCAGTTACAATATCAATCAGCCCCAGCATTTT
TRBV7-9	.	TRBJ2-1	large	CASSGTGNEQFF	TGTGCCAGCAGCGGTACAGGGAATGAGCAGTTCTTC
TRBV11-3	.	TRBJ1-5	.	CASSSIRAPVSQPQHF	TGTGCCAGCAGCTCCATCCGGGCCCCCGTCTCGCAGCCCCAGCATTTT
TRBV11-1	.	TRBJ1-1	.	CASSPGQIGAEAFF	TGTGCCAGCAGCCCCGGGCAGATTGGGGCTGAAGCTTTCTTT